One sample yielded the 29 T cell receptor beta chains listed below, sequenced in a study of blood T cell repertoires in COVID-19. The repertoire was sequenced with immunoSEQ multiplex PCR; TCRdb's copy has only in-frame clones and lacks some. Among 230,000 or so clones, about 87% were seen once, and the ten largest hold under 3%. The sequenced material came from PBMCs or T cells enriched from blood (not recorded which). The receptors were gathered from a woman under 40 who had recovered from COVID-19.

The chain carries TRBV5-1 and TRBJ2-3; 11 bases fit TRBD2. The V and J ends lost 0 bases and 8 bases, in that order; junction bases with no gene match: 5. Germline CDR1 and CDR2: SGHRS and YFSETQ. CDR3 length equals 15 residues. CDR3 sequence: CASSLDSGGVGTQYF. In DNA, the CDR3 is TGCGCCAGCAGCTTGGATAGCGGGGGGGTAGGTACGCAGTATTTT.

The CDR3 DNA reads as TGTGCCAGCAGCTTGGACAGGGGTAATGAAAAACTGTTTTTT. This sequence encodes CASSLDRGNEKLFF. The chain carries TRBV5-4 and TRBJ1-4; 7 bases agree with TRBD1. Looked up from germline, CDR1 is SGHNT and CDR2 is YYREEE (reference sequence). The CDR3 is made up of 14 amino acids. Unmatched junction bases numbered 0, after V lost 0 bases and J lost 4 bases.

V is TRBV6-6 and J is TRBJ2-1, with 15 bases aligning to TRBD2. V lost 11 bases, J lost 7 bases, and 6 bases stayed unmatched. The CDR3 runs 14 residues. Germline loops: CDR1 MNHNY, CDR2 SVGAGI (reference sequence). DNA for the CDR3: TGTGCCGCCAAGGGGACTAGCGGGGGGAATGAGCAGTTCTTC. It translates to CAAKGTSGGNEQFF.

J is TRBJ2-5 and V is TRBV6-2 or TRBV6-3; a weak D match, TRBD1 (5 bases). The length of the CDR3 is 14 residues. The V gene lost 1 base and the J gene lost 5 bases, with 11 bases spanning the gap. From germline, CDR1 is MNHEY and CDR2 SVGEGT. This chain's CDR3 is CASSYFDRRETQYF. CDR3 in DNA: TGTGCCAGCAGTTACTTTGACAGACGGGAGACCCAGTACTTC.

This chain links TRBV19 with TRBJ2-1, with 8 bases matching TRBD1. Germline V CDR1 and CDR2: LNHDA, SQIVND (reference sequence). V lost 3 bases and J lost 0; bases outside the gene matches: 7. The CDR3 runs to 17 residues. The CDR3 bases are TGTGCCAGTAGTATCCCCCCCAGGGGGCTCTCCTACAATGAGCAGTTCTTC. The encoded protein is CASSIPPRGLSYNEQFF.

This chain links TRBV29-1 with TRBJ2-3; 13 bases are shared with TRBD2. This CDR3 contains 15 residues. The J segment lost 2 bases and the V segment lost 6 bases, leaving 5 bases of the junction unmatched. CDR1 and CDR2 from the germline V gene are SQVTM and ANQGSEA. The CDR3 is CSVRLAGGNTDTQYF. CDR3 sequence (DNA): TGCAGCGTCCGACTAGCGGGGGGAAACACAGATACGCAGTATTTT.

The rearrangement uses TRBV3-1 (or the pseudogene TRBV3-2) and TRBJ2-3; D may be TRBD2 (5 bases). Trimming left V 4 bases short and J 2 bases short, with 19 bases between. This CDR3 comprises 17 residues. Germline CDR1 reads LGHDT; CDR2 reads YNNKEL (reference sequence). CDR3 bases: TGTGCCAGCAGCCCCCGTGGTAGCGTGGGGTTCACAGATACGCAGTATTTT. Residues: CASSPRGSVGFTDTQYF.

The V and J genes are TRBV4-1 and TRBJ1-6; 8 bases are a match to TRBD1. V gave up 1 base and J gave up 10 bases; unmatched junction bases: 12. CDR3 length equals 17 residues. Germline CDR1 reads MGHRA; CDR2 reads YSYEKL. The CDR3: CASSQVVLPGGLSPLHF. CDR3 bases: TGCGCCAGCAGCCAAGTTGTATTGCCAGGGGGCTTATCACCCCTCCACTTT.

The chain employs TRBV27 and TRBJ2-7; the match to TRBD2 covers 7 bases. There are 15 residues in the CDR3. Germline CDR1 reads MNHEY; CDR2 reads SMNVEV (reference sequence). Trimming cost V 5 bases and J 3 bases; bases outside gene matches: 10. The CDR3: CASSHWTSPLYEQYF. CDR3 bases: TGTGCCAGCAGTCATTGGACTAGTCCTCTCTACGAGCAGTACTTC.

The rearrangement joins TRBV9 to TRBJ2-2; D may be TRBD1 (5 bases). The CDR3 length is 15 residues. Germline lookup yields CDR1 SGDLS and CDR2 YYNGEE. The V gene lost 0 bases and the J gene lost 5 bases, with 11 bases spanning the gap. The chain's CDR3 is CASSVDGQGTGELFF. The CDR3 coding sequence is TGTGCCAGCAGCGTAGACGGACAAGGAACCGGGGAGCTGTTTTTT. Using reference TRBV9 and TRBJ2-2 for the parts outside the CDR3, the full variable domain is DSGVTQTPKHLITATGQRVTLRCSPRSGDLSVYWYQQSLDQGLQFLIQYYNGEERAKGNILERFSAQQFPDLHSELNLSSLELGDSALYFCASSVDGQGTGELFFGEGSRLTVL.

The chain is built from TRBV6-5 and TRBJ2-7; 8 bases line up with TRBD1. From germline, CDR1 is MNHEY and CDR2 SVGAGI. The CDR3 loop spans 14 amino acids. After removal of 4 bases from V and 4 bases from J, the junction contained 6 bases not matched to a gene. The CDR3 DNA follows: TGTGCCAGCAGTTTGGGGACAGGCTCGTACGAGCAGTACTTC. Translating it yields CASSLGTGSYEQYF.

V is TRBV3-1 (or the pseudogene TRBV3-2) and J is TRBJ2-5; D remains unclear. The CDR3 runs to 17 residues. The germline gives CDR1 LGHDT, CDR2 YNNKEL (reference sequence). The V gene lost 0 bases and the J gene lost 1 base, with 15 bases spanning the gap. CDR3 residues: CASSQDLEAYCQETQYF. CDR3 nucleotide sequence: TGTGCCAGCAGCCAAGATCTCGAGGCTTACTGCCAAGAGACCCAGTACTTC.

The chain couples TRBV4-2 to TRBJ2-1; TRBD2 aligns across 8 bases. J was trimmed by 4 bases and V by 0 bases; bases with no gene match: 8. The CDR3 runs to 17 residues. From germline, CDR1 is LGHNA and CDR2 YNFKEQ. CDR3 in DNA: TGTGCCAGCAGCCAAGATGCCCTAGCGGGTTATTACAATGAGCAGTTCTTC. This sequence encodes CASSQDALAGYYNEQFF.

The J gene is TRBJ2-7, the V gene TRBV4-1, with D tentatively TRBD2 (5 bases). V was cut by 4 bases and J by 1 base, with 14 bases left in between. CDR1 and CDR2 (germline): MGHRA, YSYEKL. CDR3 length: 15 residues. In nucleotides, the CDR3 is TGCGCCAGCAGCCTCTACCGGGAACTATCCTACGAGCAGTACTTC. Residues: CASSLYRELSYEQYF.

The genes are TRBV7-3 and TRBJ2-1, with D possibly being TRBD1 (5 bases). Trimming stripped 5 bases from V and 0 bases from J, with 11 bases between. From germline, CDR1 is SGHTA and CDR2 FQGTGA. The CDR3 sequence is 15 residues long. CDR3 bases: TGTGCCAGCAGCAAACAGGCCAGCTCCTACAATGAGCAGTTCTTC. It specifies CASSKQASSYNEQFF.

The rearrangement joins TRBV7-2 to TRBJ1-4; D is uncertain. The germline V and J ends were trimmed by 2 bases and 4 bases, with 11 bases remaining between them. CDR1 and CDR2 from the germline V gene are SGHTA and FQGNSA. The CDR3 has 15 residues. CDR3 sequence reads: CASSLPAAGNEKLFF. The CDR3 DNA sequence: TGTGCCAGCAGCTTACCGGCGGCTGGTAATGAAAAACTGTTTTTT.

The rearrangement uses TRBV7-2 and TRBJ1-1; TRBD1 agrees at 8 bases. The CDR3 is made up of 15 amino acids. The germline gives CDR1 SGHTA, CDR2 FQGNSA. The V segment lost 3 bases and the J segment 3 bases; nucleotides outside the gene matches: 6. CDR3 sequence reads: CASSFGDRLDTEAFF. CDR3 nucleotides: TGTGCCAGCAGCTTCGGGGACAGGCTGGACACTGAAGCTTTCTTT.

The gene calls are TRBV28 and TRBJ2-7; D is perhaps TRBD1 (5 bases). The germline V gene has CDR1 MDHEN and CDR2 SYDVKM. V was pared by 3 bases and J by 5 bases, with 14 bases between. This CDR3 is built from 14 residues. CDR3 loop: CASSFRTGAHEQYF. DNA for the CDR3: TGTGCCAGCAGTTTTCGTACAGGTGCCCACGAGCAGTACTTC.

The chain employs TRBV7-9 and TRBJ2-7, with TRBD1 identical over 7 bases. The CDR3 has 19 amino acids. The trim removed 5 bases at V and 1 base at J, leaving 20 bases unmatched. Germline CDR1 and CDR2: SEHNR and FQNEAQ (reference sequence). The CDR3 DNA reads TGTGCCAGCAGCCCCTACCGGGACAGTTGGTACCGCAAATCCTACGAGCAGTACTTC. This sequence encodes CASSPYRDSWYRKSYEQYF.

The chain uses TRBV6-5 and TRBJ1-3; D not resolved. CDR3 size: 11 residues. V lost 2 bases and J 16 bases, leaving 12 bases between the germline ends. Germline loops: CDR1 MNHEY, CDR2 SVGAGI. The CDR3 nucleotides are TGTGCCAGCAGTTACGAGTTGGTATGGTATTTT. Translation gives CASSYELVWYF.

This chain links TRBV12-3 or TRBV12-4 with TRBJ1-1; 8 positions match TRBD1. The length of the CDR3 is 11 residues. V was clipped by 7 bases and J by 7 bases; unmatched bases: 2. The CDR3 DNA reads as TGTGCCAGCAAAGGACAGGGTGAAGCTTTCTTT. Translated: CASKGQGEAFF.

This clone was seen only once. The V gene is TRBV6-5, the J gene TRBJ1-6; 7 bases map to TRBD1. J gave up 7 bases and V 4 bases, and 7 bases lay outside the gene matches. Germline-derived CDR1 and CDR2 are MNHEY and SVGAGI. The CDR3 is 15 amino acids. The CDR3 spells CASSSGGLGNSPLHF. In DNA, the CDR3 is TGTGCCAGCAGTTCAGGGGGTTTGGGGAATTCACCCCTCCACTTT.

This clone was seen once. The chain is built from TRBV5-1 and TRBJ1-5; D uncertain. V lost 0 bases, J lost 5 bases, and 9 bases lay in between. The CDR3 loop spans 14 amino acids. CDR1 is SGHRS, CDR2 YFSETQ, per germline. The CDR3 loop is CASSLARMDQPQHF. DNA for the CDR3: TGCGCCAGCAGCTTGGCGCGGATGGATCAGCCCCAGCATTTT. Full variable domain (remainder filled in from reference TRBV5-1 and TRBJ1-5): KAGVTQTPRYLIKTRGQQVTLSCSPISGHRSVSWYQQTPGQGLQFLFEYFSETQRNKGNFPGRFSGRQFSNSRSEMNVSTLELGDSALYLCASSLARMDQPQHFGDGTRLSIL.

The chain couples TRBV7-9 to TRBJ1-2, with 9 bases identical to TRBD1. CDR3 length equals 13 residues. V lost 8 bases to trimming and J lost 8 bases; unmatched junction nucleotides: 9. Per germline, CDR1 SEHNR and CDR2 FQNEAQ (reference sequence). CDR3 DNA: TGTGCCAGCCCAGCGACAGGGGGTGTCGGCTACACCTTC. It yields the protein CASPATGGVGYTF.

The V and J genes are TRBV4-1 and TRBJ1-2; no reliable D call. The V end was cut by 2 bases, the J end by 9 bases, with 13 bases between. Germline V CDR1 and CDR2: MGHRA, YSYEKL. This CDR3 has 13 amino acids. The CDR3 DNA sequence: TGCGCCAGCAGCCAATCTCGACTAGGCAGCTACACCTTC. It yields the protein CASSQSRLGSYTF.

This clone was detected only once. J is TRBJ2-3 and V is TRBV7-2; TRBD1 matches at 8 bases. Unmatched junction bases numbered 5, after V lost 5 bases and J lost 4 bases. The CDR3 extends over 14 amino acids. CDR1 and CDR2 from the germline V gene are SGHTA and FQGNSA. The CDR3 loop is CASSLRTGPDTQYF. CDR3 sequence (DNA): TGTGCCAGCAGCCTTCGGACAGGGCCAGATACGCAGTATTTT.

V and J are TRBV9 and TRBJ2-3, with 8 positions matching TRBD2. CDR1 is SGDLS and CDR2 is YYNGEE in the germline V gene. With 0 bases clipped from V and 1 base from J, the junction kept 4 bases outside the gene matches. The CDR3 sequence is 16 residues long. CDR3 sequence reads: CASSVGLAGGTDTQYF. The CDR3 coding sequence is TGTGCCAGCAGCGTAGGGCTAGCGGGTGGCACAGATACGCAGTATTTT. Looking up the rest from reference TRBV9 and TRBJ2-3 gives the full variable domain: DSGVTQTPKHLITATGQRVTLRCSPRSGDLSVYWYQQSLDQGLQFLIQYYNGEERAKGNILERFSAQQFPDLHSELNLSSLELGDSALYFCASSVGLAGGTDTQYFGPGTRLTVL.

The CDR3 DNA sequence: TGTGCCAGCAGCCCCGATCTAGCGGGGACTTACAATGAGCAGTTCTTC. Protein sequence: CASSPDLAGTYNEQFF. The chain combines TRBV7-3 with TRBJ2-1; 9 bases align to TRBD2. The CDR3 is 16 residues long. The germline CDR1 and CDR2 sequences are SGHTA and FQGTGA. The trim removed 5 bases at V and 4 bases at J, leaving 9 bases unmatched.

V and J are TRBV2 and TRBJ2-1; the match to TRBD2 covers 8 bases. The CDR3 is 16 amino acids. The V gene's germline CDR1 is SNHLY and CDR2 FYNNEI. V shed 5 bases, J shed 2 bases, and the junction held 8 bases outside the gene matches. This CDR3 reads CASSPIERGPYNEQFF. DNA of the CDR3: TGTGCCAGCAGTCCTATAGAGCGGGGGCCCTACAATGAGCAGTTCTTC.